The rows below give T cell receptor beta chains drawn from one sample of a study of blood T cell repertoires in COVID-19. The data were produced by immunoSEQ multiplex PCR, yet TCRdb's version contains in-frame clones alone and is incomplete. This sample carries 190,000 or so clones, roughly 86% of them seen once, and the ten largest clones take about 9.7%. Sequenced material: PBMCs or T cells enriched from blood (not recorded which). The receptors here all came from a woman aged 25-40 years who had recovered from COVID-19. Both conserved end residues are part of each CDR3. D genes are given only for firm matches. Rows may omit the clone size; those that give it use once, few, many or a size class.

CDR3,DNA,D,V,size,J
CASSQTRFGRNTIYF,TGTGCCAGCAGCCAAACGCGATTTGGGCGAAACACCATATATTTT,NA,TRBV3-1/TRBV3-2,NA,TRBJ1-3
CASSRDSAYGYTF,TGTGCCAGCAGTAGGGACAGCGCGTATGGCTACACCTTC,TRBD1,TRBV5-4,NA,TRBJ1-2
CATSIPNGAGVDNEQFF,TGTGCCACCAGTATACCCAACGGCGCGGGAGTTGACAATGAGCAGTTCTTC,TRBD2,TRBV19,once,TRBJ2-1
CASSESTESSYNSPLHF,TGCGCCAGCAGTGAGTCGACGGAGAGCTCCTATAATTCACCCCTCCACTTT,NA,TRBV10-2,once,TRBJ1-6
CAISESEAQPQHF,TGTGCCATCAGTGAGTCGGAAGCGCAGCCCCAGCATTTT,NA,TRBV10-3,NA,TRBJ1-5
CASSPRSAVPYEQYF,TGTGCCAGCTCACCGAGGAGCGCCGTACCCTACGAGCAGTACTTC,NA,TRBV18,NA,TRBJ2-7
CASSPSPGTGHREQYF,TGTGCCAGCAGCCCGAGTCCCGGGACAGGGCACCGCGAGCAGTACTTC,TRBD1,TRBV7-9,NA,TRBJ2-7
CASSPPEAGPYNEQFF,TGTGCCAGCTCACCACCGGAAGCGGGGCCCTACAATGAGCAGTTCTTC,TRBD2,TRBV18,NA,TRBJ2-1
CASSKGQGFYEQYF,TGTGCCAGCAGCAAGGGACAGGGATTCTACGAGCAGTACTTC,TRBD1,TRBV28,NA,TRBJ2-7
CASTSNRGEAFF,TGTGCCAGCACTAGCAACAGGGGTGAAGCTTTCTTT,TRBD1,TRBV28,NA,TRBJ1-1
CASTPTGTSSPLHF,TGTGCCAGTACCCCGACAGGGACAAGTTCACCCCTCCACTTT,TRBD1,TRBV19,NA,TRBJ1-6
CASTLSWGPYNEQFF,TGTGCCAGTACCCTCAGTTGGGGCCCCTACAATGAGCAGTTCTTC,NA,TRBV19,NA,TRBJ2-1
CASSNRQGPLHF,TGTGCCAGCAGCAACCGACAGGGACCCCTCCACTTT,TRBD1,TRBV9,NA,TRBJ1-6
CASKTGDPYNSPLHF,TGTGCCAGTAAAACAGGGGACCCCTATAATTCACCCCTCCACTTT,TRBD1,TRBV5-4,once,TRBJ1-6
CASTPDTYGYTF,TGTGCCAGCACTCCGGACACCTATGGCTACACCTTC,NA,TRBV2,NA,TRBJ1-2
CASSFGTSGNNEQFF,TGCGCCAGCAGCTTTGGAACTAGCGGGAATAATGAGCAGTTCTTC,TRBD2,TRBV5-1,NA,TRBJ2-1
CASSLTVTMNTEAFF,TGTGCCAGCAGTTTAACAGTTACCATGAACACTGAAGCTTTCTTT,NA,TRBV27,few,TRBJ1-1
CASSLGSGYEQYF,TGTGCCAGCAGCTTGGGGAGCGGTTACGAGCAGTACTTC,NA,TRBV5-4,NA,TRBJ2-7
CASSSVAYSPERENEKLFF,TGTGCCAGCAGCTCAGTAGCCTATTCCCCGGAAAGAGAGAATGAAAAACTGTTTTTT,NA,TRBV7-9,NA,TRBJ1-4
CASSYSGHRSTEAFF,TGTGCCAGCAGTTACTCGGGACACCGATCCACTGAAGCTTTCTTT,NA,TRBV28,NA,TRBJ1-1
CASSWTGINTEAFF,TGTGCCAGCAGCTGGACAGGGATCAACACTGAAGCTTTCTTT,TRBD1,TRBV6-5,NA,TRBJ1-1
CASMGTSDNEQFF,TGCGCCAGCATGGGGACTAGTGACAATGAGCAGTTCTTC,TRBD2,TRBV5-1,NA,TRBJ2-1
CASRPPGQYNEQFF,TGCGCCAGCAGACCTCCGGGACAGTACAATGAGCAGTTCTTC,TRBD1,TRBV5-1,NA,TRBJ2-1
CASSYGRGSTDTQYF,TGTGCCAGCAGCTATGGGCGGGGCAGCACAGATACGCAGTATTTT,NA,TRBV7-2,NA,TRBJ2-3
CASSLFSGRAHEQYF,TGTGCCAGCAGCTTATTCAGCGGGAGGGCCCACGAGCAGTACTTC,TRBD2,TRBV5-6,NA,TRBJ2-7
CATSIGTSGTNEQFF,TGTGCCACCAGCATCGGGACTAGCGGGACTAATGAGCAGTTCTTC,TRBD2,TRBV15,NA,TRBJ2-1
CASSLDSQGSYGYTF,TGTGCCAGCAGCTTAGATAGCCAGGGTAGCTATGGCTACACCTTC,NA,TRBV7-6,once,TRBJ1-2
CASSQTGPEQYF,TGTGCCAGCAGCCAGACAGGGCCCGAGCAGTACTTC,TRBD1,TRBV3-1/TRBV3-2,few,TRBJ2-7